These 9 T cell receptor beta chains came from one sample sequenced in a study of OX40 agonist ivuxolimab in advanced cancers. To prepare the library, the immunoSEQ multiplex PCR assay was applied. TCRdb took this table from immuneACCESS and kept in-frame rearrangements with V and J called. Such tables lack part of the clones; where checked against another copy, unresolved V genes explain under half of the gap, and the rest is unexplained. A total of approximately 17,000 clones appear in this sample, roughly 84% of them only once. The ten largest clones add up to 35% to 55% of the sample. The sequences come from CD4+ or CD8+ T cells sorted from blood, collected in a trial of the OX40 agonist ivuxolimab. The receptor source for this set is an adult with an advanced solid tumor such as melanoma, head and neck, liver or kidney cancer.

V is TRBV19 and J is TRBJ2-7, with D maybe TRBD1 (6 bases). The CDR3 extends over 15 amino acids. Trimming took 7 bases from V and 0 from J, leaving 16 bases between them. The germline CDR1 and CDR2 sequences are LNHDA and SQIVND (reference sequence). The CDR3 spells CASTLGTGSSYEQYF. In nucleotides, the CDR3 is TGTGCCAGTACCCTCGGAACAGGGTCCTCCTACGAGCAGTACTTC.

This chain links TRBV5-1 with TRBJ1-4; 10 bases map to TRBD1. This CDR3 spans 13 amino acids. J was trimmed by 8 bases and V by 7 bases; bases with no gene match: 5. Looked up from germline, CDR1 is SGHRS and CDR2 is YFSETQ. The CDR3, as DNA: TGCGCCAGCGGGACAGGGGCCGCGGAAAAACTGTTTTTT. Protein sequence: CASGTGAAEKLFF.

V gene TRBV27 combines with J gene TRBJ2-7; D is undetermined. The germline CDR1 and CDR2 sequences are MNHEY and SMNVEV (reference sequence). The germline V and J ends were trimmed by 5 bases and 7 bases, with 15 bases remaining between them. This CDR3 has 13 residues. The CDR3 reads CASSVQAQLEQYF. CDR3 sequence (DNA): TGTGCCAGCAGTGTGCAAGCCCAACTTGAGCAGTACTTC.

The rearrangement links TRBV7-8 to TRBJ1-1; no clear D gene. V shed 8 bases and J shed 2 bases, with 12 bases lying between them. The germline V gene has CDR1 SGHVS and CDR2 FQNEAQ. The CDR3 is 13 residues long. The CDR3 loop reads CASLLGYNTEAFF. CDR3 DNA sequence: TGTGCCAGCTTGTTGGGATATAACACTGAAGCTTTCTTT.

The rearrangement joins TRBV10-3 to TRBJ2-7, with TRBD1 matching over 7 bases. V was clipped by 4 bases and J by 3 bases; unmatched bases: 3. The CDR3 length is 13 residues. Germline V gene sequence: CDR1 ENHRY, CDR2 SYGVKD. CDR3 nucleotide sequence: TGTGCCATCAGTGGGACAGGATTCTACGAGCAGTACTTC. It encodes CAISGTGFYEQYF.

The chain links TRBV5-1 to TRBJ2-7, with TRBD1 matching 9 bases. This CDR3 has 15 amino acids. The germline V gene encodes CDR1 SGHRS and CDR2 YFSETQ. V lost 0 bases to trimming and J lost 1 base; unmatched junction nucleotides: 2. The chain's CDR3 is CASSLVGTGSYEQYF. In nucleotides, the CDR3 is TGCGCCAGCAGCTTGGTCGGGACAGGGTCCTACGAGCAGTACTTC.

The rearrangement links TRBV5-1 to TRBJ1-4; D not resolved. The CDR3 length is 15 residues. Germline values: CDR1 SGHRS, CDR2 YFSETQ. The V gene lost 4 bases and the J gene lost 2 bases, with 12 bases spanning the gap. CDR3: CASSPHEPTNEKLFF. For the CDR3, the DNA is TGCGCCAGCAGCCCCCACGAGCCGACTAATGAAAAACTGTTTTTT.

This chain links TRBV19 with TRBJ1-5; tentatively, D is TRBD1 (5 bases). Germline V gene lookup returns CDR1 LNHDA and CDR2 SQIVND (reference sequence). The V gene lost 2 bases and the J gene lost 2 bases, with 7 bases spanning the gap. This CDR3 has 14 amino acids. The CDR3 DNA reads as TGTGCCAGTAGTATACGGGGGGGCAATCAGCCCCAGCATTTT. It is translated as CASSIRGGNQPQHF.

The chain is built from TRBV4-1 and TRBJ2-3; 12 bases fit TRBD2. The CDR3 totals 16 residues. CDR1 MGHRA and CDR2 YSYEKL come from the germline V gene. V lost 3 bases, J lost 5 bases, and 6 bases stayed unmatched. The CDR3 region has the DNA TGCGCCAGCAGCCACACTAGCGGGGGGCAACAAGATACGCAGTATTTT. Protein: CASSHTSGGQQDTQYF.